Each of the 3 T cell receptor beta chains below was sequenced from the same sample in a study of blood T cell repertoires in COVID-19 (dated by TCRdb to the early 2020s). Library preparation was by the immunoSEQ multiplex PCR assay. TCRdb re-hosts the immuneACCESS table, in-frame sequences only. Its copies lack some clones; in the studies checked, an unresolved V gene accounts for under half of them, and the cause for the rest is not known. Recorded for this sample are roughly 200,000 clones; about 83% of them occurred a single time. The leading ten clones occupy roughly 6.4% of the sample. The specimen was peripheral blood. Every receptor here comes from a man between 60 and 75 years old who had recovered from COVID-19.

The gene calls are TRBV11-3 and TRBJ2-1, with 8 nucleotides matching TRBD2. The CDR3 spans 14 residues. The ends lost 4 bases at V and 6 bases at J; junction bases unmatched: 5. Looked up from germline, CDR1 is SGHNT and CDR2 is YENEEA. CDR3 in DNA: TGTGCCAGCAGCTCCGGACTAGCTAGCAATGAGCAGTTCTTC. Its translation is CASSSGLASNEQFF.

The V gene is TRBV28, the J gene TRBJ1-5; a weak D match, TRBD1 (6 bases). Germline-derived CDR1 and CDR2 are MDHEN and SYDVKM. The CDR3 runs to 19 residues. V dropped 5 bases and J dropped 0 bases, with 23 bases sitting between them. In DNA form, the CDR3 reads TGTGCCAGCAGTCCAACAGGGCCACGGACGGTGGGTAGCAATCAGCCCCAGCATTTT. This gives the protein CASSPTGPRTVGSNQPQHF.

This clone was seen only once. The rearrangement links TRBV19 to TRBJ1-2; 8 nucleotides match TRBD1. Germline-derived CDR1 and CDR2 are LNHDA and SQIVND (reference sequence). The trim removed 4 bases at V and 7 bases at J, leaving 8 bases unmatched. This CDR3 has 14 amino acids. In DNA, the CDR3 is TGTGCCAGTAGTAGGCCGCAGGGGGCGCGTGGCTACACCTTC. It is translated as CASSRPQGARGYTF.